This T cell receptor beta chain was sequenced in a study of regulatory T cells in long-lasting Graves disease. In building TCR beta libraries, iRepertoire HTBI primers were used together with Arm-PCR of CDR3 regions. TCRdb reanalysed the multiplex PCR reads using MiXCR and keeps one entry per CDR3 protein. The sample has 400,000 to 500,000 distinct CDR3 sequences; around 20% are singletons. In regard to this clonotype: As yet, its antigen is unknown.

The sample's time point: persistent/refractory GD, antithyroid drugs over 5 years with positive TRAb. The TCR library was prepared using RNA isolated from PBMCs. Study results and caveats: New patients shared fewer public clonotypes (about 970) than persistent patients did (roughly 2,600).

This specimen consisted of peripheral blood mononuclear cells (PBMCs), obtained when the disease was refractory, from a patient treated with antithyroid drugs. This TCR derives from a female donor with Graves disease.

CDR3 in DNA: TGTGCCAGCGGCCGGGGGACAGATACGCAGTATTTT. As protein: CASGRGTDTQYF. The chain recombines TRBV28 with TRBJ2-3, with a weak D call TRBD2 (6 bases). Germline CDR1 reads MDHEN; CDR2 reads SYDVKM. This CDR3 region has 12 residues. Trimming left V 8 bases short and J 3 bases short, with 9 bases between.